This TCR beta chain is drawn from a study of blood T cell repertoires in COVID-19. Study background: Donors in the United States, Italy and Spain gave samples during acute or convalescent COVID-19. From T cells, B-cell-depleted T cells, or PBMCs came the material, which was cDNA or gDNA.

Per the study methods: It was from reference gene primer amplification that nucleated cell counts were estimated. The table came from immunoSEQ multiplex PCR; TCRdb's copy has only in-frame clones and leaves some out. V, J and clone size are those of that table, while D and trimming were read from the DNA. There are 150,000 to 200,000 clones in the sample; about 74% occur only once, and 3% lies in the top ten. Germline V lookup: CDR1 SGHAT, CDR2 FQNNGV. The V gene lost 3 bases and the J gene lost 3 bases, with 10 bases spanning the gap. CDR3 length: 14 amino acids. The specimen was peripheral blood. The genes are TRBV11-2 and TRBJ2-3, with no clear D. The clonotype was recovered from a woman at least 80 years old with acute or convalescent COVID-19. CDR3 sequence: CASSFTRLTDTQYF. CDR3 DNA sequence: TGTGCCAGCAGCTTTACCCGGTTGACAGATACGCAGTATTTT.